This TCR beta chain stems from a study of response to subunit inactivated influenza vaccine. This clonotype was found a few times. The junction and the germline gene differ at one end; a read error may be behind it. MiXCR, applied by TCRdb to the RT-PCR reads, yields one record per CDR3 protein. The table lists about 520,000 distinct CDR3 sequences, 25% of them singletons. There are 13 residues in the CDR3. Germline values: CDR1 MDHEN, CDR2 SYDVKM. The source of this sequence is a man aged 45 to 65 who received an inactivated influenza vaccine. Material: CD4+ T cells sorted from PBMCs, obtained 5 days after vaccination. This rearrangement joins TRBV28 to TRBJ2-7; 8 bases fit TRBD1. CDR3 sequence: CASSSRTGPPPGF. The DNA of the CDR3 is TGTGCCAGCAGTTCGAGGACAGGGCCTCCTCCTGGCTTC.